This TCR beta chain was sequenced in a study of vaccination and CD4 T cells after COVID-19. Time point indicated: late sampling 161 to 241 days after vaccination in a few convalescent patients. Treatment reported: approximately nine-day PBMC culture with coronavirus spike peptide pools or control peptides (ViraFEST assay). ViraFEST grew antigen-specific T cells using peptide pools, then sequenced TCRs. This clonotype was seen more than once but under ten times. Antigen: not known. One junction end does not reproduce the germline sequence, and a read error may be involved. The Oncomine TCR Beta short-read assay sequenced DNA from cultured CD4+ T cells. Cultures of CD4+ T cells served as the source for extracting genomic DNA. Using its own MiXCR run on the PCR reads, TCRdb lists one record per CDR3 protein. The sample lists 20,000 to 30,000 distinct CDR3 sequences; around 28% were seen once. The germline V gene encodes CDR1 MNHNS and CDR2 SASEGT. CDR3 length equals 15 residues.

The specimen was CD4+ T cells from blood, cultured in vitro, collected about 7 months after SARS-CoV-2 vaccination. The TCR originated in a human donor who had recovered from COVID-19. The rearrangement joins TRBV6-1 to TRBJ2-5; TRBD2 matches at 8 bases. This chain's CDR3 is CASSKAIAGQETQYF. The DNA of the CDR3 is TGTGCCAGCAGTAAAGCGATAGCGGGGCAAGAGACCCAGTACTTC.